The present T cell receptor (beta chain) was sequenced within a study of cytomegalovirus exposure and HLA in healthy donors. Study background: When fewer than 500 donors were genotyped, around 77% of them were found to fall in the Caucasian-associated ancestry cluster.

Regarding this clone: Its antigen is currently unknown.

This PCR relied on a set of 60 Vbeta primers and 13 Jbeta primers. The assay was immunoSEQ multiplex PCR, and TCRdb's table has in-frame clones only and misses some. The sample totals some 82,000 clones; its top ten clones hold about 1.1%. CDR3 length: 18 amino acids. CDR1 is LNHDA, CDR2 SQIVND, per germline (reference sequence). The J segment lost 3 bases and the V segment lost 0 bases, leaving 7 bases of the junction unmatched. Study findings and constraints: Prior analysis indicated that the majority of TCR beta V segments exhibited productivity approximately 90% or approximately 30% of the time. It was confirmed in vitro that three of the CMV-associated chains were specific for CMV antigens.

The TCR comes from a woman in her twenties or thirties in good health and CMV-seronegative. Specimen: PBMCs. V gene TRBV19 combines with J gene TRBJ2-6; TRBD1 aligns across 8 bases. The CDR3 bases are TGTGCCAGTAGTATAGAACCCGCGACAGGGGTTGGGGCCAACGTCCTGACTTTC. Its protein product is CASSIEPATGVGANVLTF.